The 21 T cell receptor beta chains given below trace back to one sample, sequenced in a study of cytomegalovirus exposure and HLA in healthy donors. The PCR ran on 60 Vbeta and 13 Jbeta primers. The table came from immunoSEQ multiplex PCR; TCRdb's copy has only in-frame clones and leaves some out. The sample lists 70,000 or so clones, more than 80% seen once, with 2% in the top ten. Sequenced sample: PBMCs. The receptors derive from a woman under 40 in good health and CMV-seronegative.

In this sample, this clone turned up a few times. V is TRBV2 and J is TRBJ1-1; possibly TRBD1 for D (5 bases). From germline, CDR1 is SNHLY and CDR2 FYNNEI. V gave up 6 bases and J gave up 1 base, with 9 bases separating them. The CDR3 is made up of 13 amino acids. In DNA form, the CDR3 reads TGTGCCAGCAGGGGAAGGGGGAACACTGAAGCTTTCTTT. It translates to CASRGRGNTEAFF.

For this clone: Other DNA sequences in this sample translate to the same CDR3. The chain is built from TRBV4-3 and TRBJ1-4; D perhaps matches TRBD1 (6 bases). V lost 5 bases and J 5 bases, leaving 12 bases between the germline ends. The CDR3 spans 14 residues. CDR1 is LGHNA, CDR2 YSLEER, per germline. CDR3 protein: CASSEGGENEKLFF. The CDR3 DNA follows: TGCGCCAGCAGCGAGGGGGGGGAGAATGAAAAACTGTTTTTT.

The V and J genes are TRBV5-6 and TRBJ1-3; tentative D call: TRBD1 (6 bases). The CDR3 runs 17 residues. Trimming shortened V by 4 bases and J by 1 base, and 18 bases separated the two germline ends. The V gene's germline CDR1 is SGHDT and CDR2 YYEEEE. CDR3 region: CASSNPRTALSGNTIYF. In DNA form, the CDR3 reads TGTGCCAGCAGCAATCCCCGGACAGCCCTTTCTGGAAACACCATATATTTT.

In regard to this clone: Its ends do not fully match the called genes, so a read error is possible. The chain couples TRBV9 to TRBJ1-6; maybe TRBD1 (5 bases). Germline V gene data show CDR1 as SGDLS and CDR2 as YYNGEE. This CDR3 spans 15 amino acids. DNA for the CDR3: TGTGCCAGTAGCGCGGCCCTAGGGGAACATTCACCCCTCCACTTT. It is translated as CASSAALGEHSPLHF.

This clone turned up a few times. The V and J genes are TRBV2 and TRBJ2-2; 8 nucleotides agree with TRBD1. Losses at the gene ends were 6 bases for V and 3 bases for J; bases not matched to a gene: 6. This CDR3 comprises 15 residues. Looked up from germline, CDR1 is SNHLY and CDR2 is FYNNEI. Here the CDR3 reads CASSLTGVDTGELFF. CDR3 bases: TGTGCCAGCAGCTTGACAGGGGTCGACACCGGGGAGCTGTTTTTT.

The V and J genes are TRBV7-2 and TRBJ1-1; D call uncertain. The CDR3 runs to 14 residues. Germline CDR1 and CDR2: SGHTA and FQGNSA. The V end was cut by 2 bases, the J end by 1 base, with 8 bases between. The CDR3 is CASSLFGGNTEAFF. CDR3 coding DNA: TGTGCCAGCAGCTTATTTGGAGGGAACACTGAAGCTTTCTTT.

The chain has TRBV10-3 and TRBJ1-1; D gene uncertain. Trimming shortened V by 6 bases and J by 10 bases, and 12 bases separated the two germline ends. The CDR3 is made up of 11 amino acids. CDR1 is ENHRY and CDR2 is SYGVKD in the germline V gene. CDR3: CAIREDGLAFF. CDR3 sequence (DNA): TGTGCCATCAGGGAGGACGGACTAGCTTTCTTT.

This clone was counted a few times. This chain joins TRBV28 and TRBJ1-1, with 7 positions matching TRBD1. The CDR3 runs to 11 residues. The junction had 3 bases not matched to a gene; V was cut back by 3 bases and J by 11 bases. In germline, CDR1 is MDHEN, CDR2 SYDVKM. This chain's CDR3 is CASSLDRTAFF. The CDR3 nucleotides are TGTGCCAGCAGTTTGGACAGGACCGCTTTCTTT.

The chain carries TRBV7-3 and TRBJ2-1, with TRBD2 matching 16 bases. Germline V gene lookup returns CDR1 SGHTA and CDR2 FQGTGA. The CDR3 loop spans 16 amino acids. V shed 4 bases, J shed 12 bases, and the junction held 9 bases outside the gene matches. The CDR3 sequence: CASSSIGTSGRARQFF. The CDR3 region has the DNA TGTGCCAGCAGCTCAATCGGGACTAGCGGGAGGGCAAGGCAGTTCTTC.

The rearrangement uses TRBV4-1 and TRBJ2-7, with TRBD2 matching over 7 bases. Germline CDR1 MGHRA, CDR2 YSYEKL. With 0 bases clipped from V and 3 bases from J, the junction kept 5 bases outside the gene matches. The CDR3 is 15 amino acids. The CDR3 coding sequence is TGCGCCAGCAGCCAAGAATCCCGGACTAGCTACGAGCAGTACTTC. Its protein product is CASSQESRTSYEQYF.

The CDR3 DNA reads as TGCGCCAGCAGCTTGGAGGCGGGAACCTCTGGAAACACCATATATTTT. Translating it yields CASSLEAGTSGNTIYF. This chain uses TRBV5-1 with TRBJ1-3, with D uncertain. The CDR3 runs 16 residues. Germline assignment: CDR1 SGHRS and CDR2 YFSETQ. V lost 0 bases and J lost 0, with 10 bases in between. Full variable domain (outside the CDR3, taken from reference TRBV5-1 and TRBJ1-3): KAGVTQTPRYLIKTRGQQVTLSCSPISGHRSVSWYQQTPGQGLQFLFEYFSETQRNKGNFPGRFSGRQFSNSRSEMNVSTLELGDSALYLCASSLEAGTSGNTIYFGEGSWLTVV.

This sequence joins TRBV4-2 and TRBJ2-7; TRBD1 might be the D (6 bases). Germline CDR1 and CDR2: LGHNA and YNFKEQ. V lost 3 bases to trimming and J lost 7 bases, with 7 bases between them. The CDR3 covers 11 residues. The CDR3 sequence: CASSQGHEQYF. The CDR3 DNA reads as TGTGCCAGCAGCCAGGGACATGAGCAGTACTTC.

The chain employs TRBV28 and TRBJ1-5; 10 nucleotides line up with TRBD1. There are 15 residues in the CDR3. The ends lost 7 bases at V and 2 bases at J; junction bases unmatched: 5. The germline V gene encodes CDR1 MDHEN and CDR2 SYDVKM. CDR3 amino acids: CASTDRGLGNQPQHF. The CDR3 bases are TGTGCCAGCACAGACAGGGGGCTAGGCAATCAGCCCCAGCATTTT.

J is TRBJ2-7 and V is TRBV28; 9 nucleotides match TRBD1. CDR1 and CDR2 from the germline V gene are MDHEN and SYDVKM. The CDR3 covers 15 residues. The J segment lost 2 bases and the V segment lost 5 bases, leaving 7 bases of the junction unmatched. The DNA of the CDR3 is TGTGCCAGCAGTCCCGGGACAGGGAAACCCTACGAGCAGTACTTC. Translation: CASSPGTGKPYEQYF.

This clone appeared a few times. The chain links TRBV10-3 to TRBJ1-5; D not resolved. The CDR3 loop spans 14 amino acids. With 0 bases removed from V and 4 bases from J, the gap between germline ends came to 7 bases. CDR1 ENHRY and CDR2 SYGVKD come from the germline V gene. DNA of the CDR3: TGTGCCATCAGTGAGTCCCCCCAAAATCAGCCCCAGCATTTT. Protein: CAISESPQNQPQHF.

The chain carries TRBV5-1 and TRBJ2-1; a possible D gene is TRBD2 (6 bases). Germline-derived CDR1 and CDR2 are SGHRS and YFSETQ. CDR3 length: 14 residues. Deletions cut 3 bases from V and 3 bases from J, with 10 bases between. The CDR3 region has the DNA TGCGCCAGCAGCTCCGGACTAATCTACAATGAGCAGTTCTTC. It translates to CASSSGLIYNEQFF.

J is TRBJ2-5 and V is TRBV6-6; 8 nucleotides align to TRBD2. The length of the CDR3 is 13 residues. The ends lost 2 bases at V and 7 bases at J; junction bases unmatched: 3. CDR1 and CDR2 from the germline V gene are MNHNY and SVGAGI (reference sequence). CDR3 region: CASSYGTSGTQYF. In DNA, the CDR3 is TGTGCCAGCAGTTACGGGACTAGTGGGACCCAGTACTTC.

The rearrangement uses TRBV7-9 and TRBJ2-7; TRBD1 agrees at 8 bases. Germline V gives CDR1 SEHNR, CDR2 FQNEAQ (reference sequence). The CDR3 loop spans 14 amino acids. Unmatched junction bases numbered 7, after V lost 4 bases and J lost 5 bases. The CDR3 sequence: CASSSRQGMNEQYF. The CDR3 DNA is TGTGCCAGCAGCTCGAGACAGGGGATGAACGAGCAGTACTTC. Full variable domain (rest looked up from reference TRBV7-9 and TRBJ2-7): DTGVSQNPRHKITKRGQNVTFRCDPISEHNRLYWYRQTLGQGPEFLTYFQNEAQLEKSRLLSDRFSAERPKGSFSTLEIQRTEQGDSAMYLCASSSRQGMNEQYFGPGTRLTVT.

The V gene is TRBV5-4, the J gene TRBJ2-4, with TRBD2 matching over 12 bases. V trimming: 1 base; J trimming: 4 bases; junction bases outside the gene matches: 6. This CDR3 contains 17 residues. The germline V gene encodes CDR1 SGHNT and CDR2 YYREEE (reference sequence). The CDR3 DNA is TGTGCCAGCAGCTTGTACCCTAGCGGGGGGGTGAAAAACATTCAGTACTTC. This encodes CASSLYPSGGVKNIQYF.

This sequence joins TRBV10-1 and TRBJ2-1; 7 bases agree with TRBD2. Germline V gene data show CDR1 as WNHNN and CDR2 as SYGVQD (reference sequence). The CDR3 loop spans 15 amino acids. V lost 5 bases and J lost 5; bases outside the gene matches: 9. The CDR3 protein is CASSPSSGINNEQFF. In DNA, the CDR3 is TGCGCCAGCAGTCCATCCAGCGGGATTAACAATGAGCAGTTCTTC.

V is TRBV28 and J is TRBJ2-5; D is perhaps TRBD1 (5 bases). The V end was cut by 6 bases, the J end by 1 base, with 12 bases between. The CDR3 is made up of 14 amino acids. Per germline, CDR1 MDHEN and CDR2 SYDVKM. The CDR3 reads CASRERTIQETQYF. In nucleotides, the CDR3 is TGTGCCAGCAGGGAAAGGACAATCCAAGAGACCCAGTACTTC.